These 25 T cell receptor beta chains came from one sample sequenced in a study of response to subunit inactivated influenza vaccine (dated by TCRdb to the late 2010s). The method behind the library was RT-PCR. Sequencing used an Illumina HiSeq 2500. TCRdb took the public reads, trimmed them with fastp at Q25, ran MiXCR for clone calling and kept in-frame beta chains. Each record represents a unique CDR3 protein, reported with the most common genes and DNA among its rows. The sample records 500,000 to 700,000 distinct CDR3 sequences, approximately 24% of which are singletons. The ten largest clones represent 2.8% of the sample. The same data also contributed to another study, on T cells expressing NK-cell markers. That second report states: TCR beta cDNA libraries were prepared using 5'RACE template switching, which introduced a universal primer site and unique molecular identifiers.

The sample in question was CD4+ T cells sorted from PBMCs, obtained 11 to 12 days after vaccination. The source of these receptors is a man between 45 and 60 years old who received an inactivated influenza vaccine. Donor details come from another sample of the same person, matched by shared clones.

This clonotype occurred a few times. The chain combines TRBV5-1 with TRBJ2-3; D is unresolved. Trimming shortened V by 7 bases and J by 2 bases, and 11 bases separated the two germline ends. The CDR3 sequence is 13 residues long. Germline V gene lookup returns CDR1 SGHRS and CDR2 YFSETQ. CDR3 sequence (DNA): TGCGCCAGCCTAAAGTCTCCCACAGATACGCAGTATTTT. Its translation is CASLKSPTDTQYF.

This chain uses TRBV7-2 with TRBJ2-3; 8 bases are shared with TRBD2. The CDR3 has 16 residues. With V trimmed by 6 bases and J by 4 bases, 12 bases remained unmatched. Germline V gene data show CDR1 as SGHTA and CDR2 as FQGNSA. CDR3 sequence reads: CASRRTSGGLADTQYF. DNA of the CDR3: TGTGCCAGCAGGCGTACTAGCGGAGGATTGGCAGATACGCAGTATTTT.

In nucleotides, the CDR3 is TGTGCCAGCAGCACCCAGGGCTCATCCTACGAGCAGTACTTC. It encodes CASSTQGSSYEQYF. This chain links TRBV5-8 with TRBJ2-7; tentative D call: TRBD1 (5 bases). V lost 4 bases to trimming and J lost 1 base, with 12 bases between them. Germline V lookup: CDR1 SGHTS, CDR2 YDEGEE. This CDR3 comprises 14 residues.

This clonotype was observed a handful of times. CDR3 amino acids: CATRQGNEQFF. CDR3 DNA: TGTGCCACCAGGCAGGGTAATGAGCAGTTCTTC. The gene calls are TRBV24-1 and TRBJ2-1, with a possible D match to TRBD1 (5 bases). The CDR3 runs 11 residues. With 7 bases removed from V and 7 bases from J, the gap between germline ends came to 7 bases. Germline values: CDR1 KGHDR, CDR2 SFDVKD.

About this clonotype: At one end, the junction sequence differs from germline, possibly due to a read error. The V and J genes are TRBV10-2 and TRBJ2-1; TRBD1 matches 9 bases. CDR3 length equals 15 residues. Germline CDR1 and CDR2: WSHSY and SAAADI. The CDR3 region has the DNA TGCGCCACCAGTAATCCGGGACAGGGTTACTTTGAGCAGTTCTTC. Amino acid sequence: CATSNPGQGYFEQFF.

A few counts support this clonotype. The chain combines TRBV7-9 with TRBJ2-5; D is possibly TRBD1 or TRBD2 (5 bases each). Per the germline V gene, CDR1 is SEHNR and CDR2 is FQNEAQ (reference sequence). The ends were cut back, 1 base at V and 9 bases at J, with 15 bases in the middle. The length of the CDR3 is 14 residues. The CDR3 protein is CASSLEGRHRAQYF. The CDR3 nucleotides read TGTGCCAGCAGCTTAGAGGGACGCCATCGGGCCCAGTACTTC. Full variable domain (remainder filled in from reference TRBV7-9 and TRBJ2-5): DTGVSQNPRHKITKRGQNVTFRCDPISEHNRLYWYRQTLGQGPEFLTYFQNEAQLEKSRLLSDRFSAERPKGSFSTLEIQRTEQGDSAMYLCASSLEGRHRAQYFGPGTRLLVL.

The rearrangement joins TRBV20-1 to TRBJ1-5; D not certain. In germline, CDR1 is DFQATT, CDR2 SNEGSKA (reference sequence). This CDR3 has 15 residues. Trimming stripped 0 bases from V and 2 bases from J, with 11 bases between. CDR3 in DNA: TGCAGTGCTAGAGACAGTCCCAATGGCAATCAGCCCCAGCATTTT. As protein: CSARDSPNGNQPQHF.

V is TRBV28 and J is TRBJ1-6, with a weak D call TRBD1 (5 bases). The germline V gene encodes CDR1 MDHEN and CDR2 SYDVKM. The CDR3 runs to 14 residues. The ends were cut back, 6 bases at V and 9 bases at J, with 15 bases in the middle. CDR3 in amino acids: CASRPGTYGSPLHF. In DNA form, the CDR3 reads TGTGCCAGCAGACCCGGGACTTACGGTTCACCCCTCCACTTT.

V usage is TRBV4-3 and J usage is TRBJ1-1; D is unresolved. The CDR3 length is 13 residues. With 0 bases removed from V and 8 bases from J, the gap between germline ends came to 10 bases. Per germline, CDR1 LGHNA and CDR2 YSLEER. CDR3 sequence: CASSQELAGEAFF. The CDR3 region has the DNA TGCGCCAGCAGCCAAGAGCTTGCGGGAGAAGCTTTCTTT.

This rearrangement joins TRBV28 to TRBJ1-1; a possible D gene is TRBD1 (5 bases). V lost 4 bases to trimming and J lost 2 bases, with 11 bases between them. Germline V gives CDR1 MDHEN, CDR2 SYDVKM. This CDR3 comprises 14 residues. CDR3 sequence (DNA): TGTGCCAGCAGTTCCGGAGGACATAACACTGAAGCTTTCTTT. Protein product: CASSSGGHNTEAFF.

A few counts support this clonotype. V gene TRBV7-9 combines with J gene TRBJ2-7, with TRBD1 matching 7 bases. Trimming at V came to 5 bases and at J to 0 bases, leaving 7 bases not matched to a gene. This CDR3 spans 15 amino acids. Germline V gives CDR1 SEHNR, CDR2 FQNEAQ (reference sequence). The CDR3 loop is CASSTTGQSSYEQYF. Here the CDR3 DNA reads TGTGCCAGCAGCACGACAGGGCAAAGCTCCTACGAGCAGTACTTC.

The chain uses TRBV20-1 and TRBJ2-1, with a tentative D call TRBD1 (5 bases). Germline-derived CDR1 and CDR2 are DFQATT and SNEGSKA (reference sequence). With 5 bases removed from V and 3 bases from J, the gap between germline ends came to 11 bases. This CDR3 contains 13 residues. Written as DNA, the CDR3 is TGCAGTGCTCCAAGGACATTCTACAATGAGCAGTTCTTC. Encoded protein: CSAPRTFYNEQFF.

J is TRBJ2-7 and V is TRBV29-1, with 7 bases that match TRBD1. V gave up 6 bases and J gave up 5 bases; unmatched junction bases: 7. The CDR3 loop spans 12 amino acids. Looked up from germline, CDR1 is SQVTM and CDR2 is ANQGSEA. The CDR3 DNA reads TGCAGCGTAGCCGACAGGGACCACGAGCAGTACTTC. It yields the protein CSVADRDHEQYF.

This clonotype appeared a few times. In nucleotides, the CDR3 is TGTGCCAGCAGTTTTCCGGGGGGCTCACCCCTCCACTTT. This encodes CASSFPGGSPLHF. The chain is built from TRBV12-3 or TRBV12-4 and TRBJ1-6; maybe TRBD1 (6 bases). Trimming took off 3 bases at V and 10 bases at J, with 10 bases between the two ends. This CDR3 has 13 residues.

There are a few counts of this clonotype. The chain uses TRBV4-2 and TRBJ2-1; possible D gene TRBD2, 5 bases. Trimming removed 1 base at V and 2 bases at J, with 15 bases between. CDR1 and CDR2 (germline): LGHNA, YNFKEQ. This CDR3 contains 17 residues. The CDR3 reads CASSQGEASGTYNEQFF. The CDR3 DNA is TGTGCCAGCAGCCAAGGCGAAGCGAGCGGTACCTACAATGAGCAGTTCTTC.

The J gene is TRBJ2-1, the V gene TRBV20-1; 7 bases are a match to TRBD1. Trimming took 0 bases from V and 2 from J; bases not matched to a gene: 10. CDR3 length: 17 amino acids. From germline, CDR1 is DFQATT and CDR2 SNEGSKA (reference sequence). The CDR3 DNA is TGCAGTGCTAGAGATGGACTTAGGACAGGAGCCTACAATGAGCAGTTCTTC. Encoded protein: CSARDGLRTGAYNEQFF.

This clonotype has more than one count but fewer than ten. The chain uses TRBV6-2 or TRBV6-3 and TRBJ2-4; D uncertain. CDR3 size: 14 residues. The V and J ends lost 5 bases and 7 bases respectively, with 15 bases between them. CDR1 and CDR2 (germline): MNHEY, SVGEGT. The CDR3 loop reads CASSVPDPRNIQYF. CDR3 nucleotide sequence: TGTGCCAGCAGTGTCCCGGATCCCCGGAACATTCAGTACTTC.

The table lists this clonotype with a few counts. The gene calls are TRBV6-2 or TRBV6-3 and TRBJ2-5; 12 bases match TRBD2. This CDR3 has 17 amino acids. CDR1 is MNHEY and CDR2 is SVGEGT in the germline V gene. The trim removed 4 bases at V and 2 bases at J, leaving 8 bases unmatched. CDR3 nucleotide sequence: TGTGCCAGCAGTTTTCTACTAGCGGGGGGACAACAAGAGACCCAGTACTTC. Encoded protein: CASSFLLAGGQQETQYF.

The chain links TRBV20-1 to TRBJ2-1, with TRBD2 matching 12 bases. V shed 1 base, J shed 10 bases, and the junction held 11 bases outside the gene matches. CDR1 and CDR2 from the germline V gene are DFQATT and SNEGSKA (reference sequence). The CDR3 has 16 amino acids. The CDR3 spells CSARGGASGRAREQFF. The CDR3 region has the DNA TGCAGTGCTAGAGGGGGGGCTAGCGGGAGGGCCCGGGAGCAGTTCTTC.

The chain links TRBV15 to TRBJ2-6, with TRBD2 as a possible D gene (5 bases). From germline, CDR1 is LNHNV and CDR2 YYDKDF (reference sequence). The CDR3 extends over 17 amino acids. V was trimmed by 2 bases and J by 0 bases, leaving 11 bases between them. The CDR3 nucleotides read TGTGCCACCAGCAGAAGGACCGGGAACTCTGGGGCCAACGTCCTGACTTTC. Its protein is CATSRRTGNSGANVLTF.

In its sample, this clonotype was seen a few times. The genes are TRBV5-1 and TRBJ1-6; TRBD1 is a possible D gene (5 bases). The V end lost 0 bases, the J end lost 7 bases, and 11 bases lay between the germline ends. CDR1 is SGHRS, CDR2 YFSETQ, per germline. CDR3 length: 15 residues. CDR3 residues: CASSLESGTNSPLHF. The CDR3 bases are TGCGCCAGCAGCTTGGAGTCAGGGACGAATTCACCCCTCCACTTT.

This clonotype was found a few times. J is TRBJ2-7 and V is TRBV20-1; 10 nucleotides align to TRBD2. V lost 2 bases, J lost 0 bases, and 4 bases stayed unmatched. CDR1 is DFQATT and CDR2 is SNEGSKA in the germline V gene (reference sequence). This CDR3 contains 15 residues. The CDR3: CSARRTSGASYEQYF. CDR3 bases: TGCAGTGCTAGACGGACTAGCGGAGCCTCCTACGAGCAGTACTTC.

This clonotype has only a few counts. The CDR3 loop is CASSVRGTQYF. DNA for the CDR3: TGTGCCAGCAGTGTTCGGGGCACCCAGTACTTC. The rearrangement links TRBV2 to TRBJ2-5; D is possibly TRBD1 or TRBD2 (5 bases each). The germline V gene encodes CDR1 SNHLY and CDR2 FYNNEI. The CDR3 covers 11 residues. V was pared by 4 bases and J by 8 bases, with 8 bases between.

The genes are TRBV6-1 and TRBJ2-1; maybe TRBD1 (6 bases). CDR3 size: 17 residues. The V end was cut by 3 bases, the J end by 1 base, with 16 bases between. Germline V gene sequence: CDR1 MNHNS, CDR2 SASEGT. The CDR3 sequence: CASSDGQGYHSYNEQFF. The CDR3 nucleotides are TGTGCCAGCAGTGACGGGCAGGGGTACCATTCCTACAATGAGCAGTTCTTC.

V and J are TRBV28 and TRBJ2-3; D unclear. Trimming took off 6 bases at V and 5 bases at J, with 12 bases between the two ends. CDR3 length equals 13 residues. CDR1 and CDR2 from the germline V gene are MDHEN and SYDVKM. The CDR3 DNA follows: TGTGCCAGCAGACGGTCGGCCATAGATACGCAGTATTTT. Residues: CASRRSAIDTQYF.